Described below is a single T cell receptor beta chain sequence and its context. Its antigen is undetermined. This record belongs to a study of T cell responses to AZD1222 COVID-19 vaccine. The CDR3 spans 12 residues. The germline CDR1 and CDR2 sequences are MDHEN and SYDVKM. The V and J ends lost 10 bases and 8 bases respectively, with 14 bases between them. Findings and limits, study-wide: Clonal diversity was possibly underestimated, and the donors were mostly white British, with more females.

Profiling relied on immunoSEQ multiplex PCR, and the TCRdb table lists in-frame clones only, not all of them. The repertoire holds some 180,000 clones, with 85% to 90% as singletons. The clonotype comes from an adult in good health. The sequencing used peripheral blood, collected on day 0 of AZD1222 vaccination. The chain has TRBV28 and TRBJ2-2; possibly TRBD2 for D (6 bases). CDR3 residues: CATIGSKGELFF. Here the CDR3 DNA reads TGTGCCACCATCGGGAGCAAAGGGGAGCTGTTTTTT.